The 21 T cell receptor beta chains reported below all come from one sample, sequenced in a study of cytomegalovirus exposure and HLA in healthy donors. Primers: 60 Vbeta forward and 13 Jbeta reverse. Method: immunoSEQ multiplex PCR; TCRdb's copy keeps in-frame clones and lacks some. The data show around 280,000 clones, approximately 90% seen once. Sequencing was performed on PBMCs. These receptors all come from a woman between 18 and 29 years old in good health and CMV-seronegative.

The chain recombines TRBV7-2 with TRBJ1-2, with D hard to call. V dropped 1 base and J dropped 3 bases, with 15 bases sitting between them. Germline lookup yields CDR1 SGHTA and CDR2 FQGNSA. This CDR3 region has 16 residues. Written as DNA, the CDR3 is TGTGCCAGCAGCTTAGATTTCGGAGGACGGCACTATGGCTACACCTTC. Protein sequence: CASSLDFGGRHYGYTF.

The rearrangement links TRBV25-1 to TRBJ1-2, with D tentatively TRBD1 (6 bases). V lost 6 bases and J lost 4, with 15 bases in between. The CDR3 loop spans 14 amino acids. Germline CDR1 reads MGHDK; CDR2 reads SYGVNS. Written as DNA, the CDR3 is TGTGCCAGCAGCCGCCCCGGGACATTCTATGGCTACACCTTC. Its protein product is CASSRPGTFYGYTF.

The J gene is TRBJ2-7, the V gene TRBV7-8; TRBD1 aligns across 7 bases. J gave up 4 bases and V 5 bases, and 5 bases lay outside the gene matches. This CDR3 contains 13 residues. CDR1 and CDR2 (germline): SGHVS, FQNEAQ. DNA of the CDR3: TGTGCCAGCAGCATATCGACAGGGTACGAGCAGTACTTC. Its translation is CASSISTGYEQYF.

This clone was picked up a small number of times. This sequence joins TRBV6-1 and TRBJ2-7; D remains unclear. V shed 3 bases and J shed 1 base, with 7 bases lying between them. Germline CDR1 MNHNS, CDR2 SASEGT. The CDR3 has 13 amino acids. CDR3 nucleotide sequence: TGTGCCAGCAGTGAGAGCCTGTCCTACGAGCAGTACTTC. This translates into CASSESLSYEQYF.

The chain employs TRBV7-9 and TRBJ2-7; the D gene is possibly TRBD2 (5 bases). The CDR3 contains 14 residues. The germline gives CDR1 SEHNR, CDR2 FQNEAQ (reference sequence). The ends were cut back, 2 bases at V and 7 bases at J, with 15 bases in the middle. In DNA form, the CDR3 reads TGTGCCAGCAGCTTACGGACTCGACCTTGGGAGCAGTACTTC. This translates into CASSLRTRPWEQYF.

This chain links TRBV2 with TRBJ2-7, with TRBD2 matching over 10 bases. CDR1 is SNHLY, CDR2 FYNNEI, per germline. Unmatched junction bases numbered 6, after V lost 8 bases and J lost 2 bases. The CDR3 sequence is 14 residues long. The CDR3 bases are TGTGCCAGCCGTTTACTAGCGGGGACCTACGAGCAGTACTTC. As protein: CASRLLAGTYEQYF.

The chain recombines TRBV14 with TRBJ2-3; TRBD2 matches at 12 bases. Germline trimming cut 6 bases from V and 2 bases from J; bases unmatched to any gene: 3. Germline lookup yields CDR1 SGHDN and CDR2 FVKESK. The CDR3 loop spans 15 amino acids. The CDR3 protein is CASSWTSGATDTQYF. The CDR3 bases are TGTGCCAGCAGTTGGACTAGCGGGGCCACAGATACGCAGTATTTT.

This chain connects TRBV18 to TRBJ1-6; no clear D. CDR1 KGHSH and CDR2 LQKENI come from the germline V gene. The CDR3 covers 13 residues. Trimming took 2 bases from V and 7 from J, leaving 6 bases between them. The CDR3 spells CASSPAENSPLHF. CDR3 nucleotide sequence: TGTGCCAGCTCACCAGCCGAGAATTCACCCCTCCACTTT.

On this clone: The sample contains more than one DNA sequence encoding this CDR3. V gene TRBV11-2 combines with J gene TRBJ2-5; 7 nucleotides agree with TRBD2. CDR3 length: 13 amino acids. Trimming took 3 bases from V and 4 from J; bases not matched to a gene: 2. Per germline, CDR1 SGHAT and CDR2 FQNNGV. The CDR3 region has the DNA TGTGCCAGCAGCTTGGGCGGGGGAGAGACCCAGTACTTC. This codes for CASSLGGGETQYF.

J is TRBJ1-2 and V is TRBV29-1; the match to TRBD1 covers 11 bases. Germline V gene lookup returns CDR1 SQVTM and CDR2 ANQGSEA. This CDR3 is built from 14 residues. The V segment lost 2 bases and the J segment 3 bases; nucleotides outside the gene matches: 2. As DNA, the CDR3 is TGCAGCGTTGAACGGGACAGGGGGTACTATGGCTACACCTTC. Protein: CSVERDRGYYGYTF.

As DNA, the CDR3 is TGTGCCATCAGTGTGTCCGAGGACAGGTCCGACTACGAGCAGTACTTC. It encodes CAISVSEDRSDYEQYF. The chain recombines TRBV10-3 with TRBJ2-7; TRBD1 matches at 7 bases. V shed 4 bases and J 3 bases; nucleotides not matched to a gene: 12. The CDR3 has 16 amino acids. Germline CDR1 ENHRY, CDR2 SYGVKD.

The gene calls are TRBV6-4 and TRBJ2-7, with TRBD1 matching over 10 bases. Germline CDR1 and CDR2: MRHNA and SNTAGT. Trimming took 10 bases from V and 5 from J; bases not matched to a gene: 11. The CDR3 spans 14 residues. Here the CDR3 reads CANLRRDRGNEQYF. CDR3 coding DNA: TGTGCCAACCTCCGCCGGGACAGGGGAAACGAGCAGTACTTC.

The DNA of the CDR3 is TGTGCCAGCAAGCGGGGAATAGCAACTAATGAAAAACTGTTTTTT. Its translation: CASKRGIATNEKLFF. The rearrangement links TRBV6-1 to TRBJ1-4, with D hard to call. CDR3 size: 15 residues. V was shortened by 7 bases and J by 0 bases, with 12 bases between the two germline ends. Germline assignment: CDR1 MNHNS and CDR2 SASEGT.

The chain recombines TRBV2 with TRBJ2-5; D may be TRBD2 (5 bases). The CDR3 spans 13 residues. V dropped 3 bases and J dropped 5 bases, with 10 bases sitting between them. Germline loops: CDR1 SNHLY, CDR2 FYNNEI. The CDR3 spells CASSDLARETQYF. CDR3 nucleotides: TGTGCCAGCAGTGATCTAGCCCGGGAGACCCAGTACTTC.

The genes are TRBV29-1 and TRBJ1-1; D is ambiguous. The length of the CDR3 is 13 residues. Trimming took off 4 bases at V and 5 bases at J, with 14 bases between the two ends. The V gene's germline CDR1 is SQVTM and CDR2 ANQGSEA. CDR3 nucleotide sequence: TGCAGCGTTGTCGGGAGGGCGAATACTGAAGCTTTCTTT. Amino acid sequence: CSVVGRANTEAFF.

This clone came up once. The chain uses TRBV5-4 and TRBJ2-7, with 8 positions matching TRBD1. There are 15 residues in the CDR3. The germline V gene encodes CDR1 SGHNT and CDR2 YYREEE (reference sequence). V lost 0 bases, J lost 1 base, and 3 bases stayed unmatched. The CDR3 loop is CASSLGTGFSYEQYF. CDR3 DNA sequence: TGTGCCAGCAGCTTGGGGACAGGGTTTTCCTACGAGCAGTACTTC.

V and J are TRBV2 and TRBJ1-1; 12 bases agree with TRBD1. Trimming cost V 8 bases and J 3 bases; bases outside gene matches: 10. The V gene's germline CDR1 is SNHLY and CDR2 FYNNEI. This CDR3 has 16 amino acids. CDR3 residues: CASLPGDRGLYTEAFF. The CDR3 DNA follows: TGTGCCAGCTTACCGGGGGACAGGGGGCTGTACACTGAAGCTTTCTTT.

The chain uses TRBV2 and TRBJ2-2, with TRBD1 matching over 9 bases. CDR3 length: 19 residues. Germline CDR1 is SNHLY and CDR2 is FYNNEI. J lost 7 bases, V lost 6 bases, and 21 bases had no gene match. CDR3 in DNA: TGTGCCAGCAGAAGCGCCGAATTACAGGGGGCAAGGAGAGGCGGGGAGCTGTTTTTT. Translating gives CASRSAELQGARRGGELFF.

This chain connects TRBV19 to TRBJ1-2; a possible D gene is TRBD1 (5 bases). Looked up from germline, CDR1 is LNHDA and CDR2 is SQIVND (reference sequence). V was clipped by 3 bases and J by 5 bases, with 19 bases between them. This CDR3 region has 16 residues. The CDR3 here is CASSMGGTEGVYGYTF. CDR3 in DNA: TGTGCCAGTAGTATGGGCGGGACGGAGGGCGTATATGGCTACACCTTC.

The chain couples TRBV6-4 to TRBJ1-1; D may be TRBD1 (6 bases). Trimming took off 7 bases at V and 0 bases at J, with 18 bases between the two ends. The CDR3 sequence is 16 residues long. CDR1 is MRHNA, CDR2 SNTAGT, per germline. The CDR3: CASMTKHREMNTEAFF. The DNA of the CDR3 is TGTGCCAGCATGACAAAACACAGGGAGATGAACACTGAAGCTTTCTTT.

The chain employs TRBV4-1 and TRBJ2-5, with 9 positions matching TRBD1. The DNA end lines up better with TRBJ2-7; the J call may be wrong. Germline V CDR1 and CDR2: MGHRA, YSYEKL. The CDR3 runs 16 residues. The CDR3, as DNA: TGCGCCAGCAGCCATCAACCGGGACAGGGTACCTACGAGCAGTACTTC. Its protein is CASSHQPGQGTYEQYF.